This entry features one T cell receptor beta chain sequence. Compared with the rest of its sample, this clonotype is medium-sized (0.01 to 0.1%). This clone's antigen is unknown. Nothing much larger sits one base from this clone, and base qualities are not available. The germline V gene specifies MDHEN as CDR1 and SYDVKM as CDR2. Trimming costs V 5 bases and J 6 bases, and their ends lie 13 bases apart. The CDR3 runs 14 residues from the cysteine to the phenylalanine. Here the CDR3 DNA is all that survives: 42 bases in frame from base 1. This record comes from a study of spatial heterogeneity in lung cancer (dated by TCRdb to the late 2010s). The study in broad terms: More beta-chain than alpha-chain transcripts were consistently detected, likely reflecting higher beta-chain transcript abundance. In tumor regions, TCR transcript counts showed a strong correlation with a T cell transcriptional module score derived from matched bulk RNA-seq. In the raw uncorrected reads, each unique combination of TCR and UMI appeared more than ten times on average. The study quantitatively compared TCR alpha and beta repertoires across multiple tumor regions, matched nontumor lung and blood in non-small cell lung cancer. Nonsynonymous mutation counts, determined by whole-exome sequencing of tumor tissue, were related to TCR repertoire features. At surgery, some 220 tumor regions, roughly 63 matched nontumor lung samples and 56 PBMC samples were TCR-sequenced for both alpha and beta chains.

Library preparation employed 5' RACE. Sequencer: NextSeq 500. The TCR library protocol attached a unique molecular identifier to each TCR cDNA molecule to allow correction of PCR and sequencing errors. Per the authors' processing: TCR identification, UMI-based error correction and CDR3 extraction were all carried out with Decombinator tools. TCRs above a frequency of 2 per 1,000, corresponding to the top 1% of the tumor frequency distribution, were defined as expanded. Expanded tumor TCRs were classed as regional if statistically deemed absent (corrected P<0.05) from at least one tumor region, otherwise ubiquitous. Renyi diversity was calculated using the R vegan package after each repertoire was subsampled 100 times to 5,000 TCRs. To build CDR3 similarity networks, amino acid triplet string-kernel similarity was used, and CDR3s were connected when their pairwise similarity was above 0.82. TCRdb reworked the public reads: Q25 trimming with fastp, MiXCR clone assembly, productive beta chains retained. Merged by CDR3 protein, the rows form single entries marked with the most common genes and DNA. In this record, the V and J calls reflect TCRdb's handling and not the investigators' own analysis. The sample contains over 3,000 distinct CDR3 sequences, roughly 8.3% of them found a single time. Clones ranked in the top ten supply 15% to 18% of the sample.

Per the publication, the time point label means: sample taken at primary tumor resection. The donors were about 65 patients from the lung TRACERx cohort who had early-stage, untreated non-small cell lung cancer. Without any cell sorting, TCR sequencing was performed on whole RNA extracted either from tumor and nontumor lung tissue or from cryopreserved PBMC samples. Only patients for whom sufficient RNA was available from at least two tumor regions were selected for TCR sequencing. Tumor and adjacent nontumor lung specimens were reviewed by a lung pathologist before selection. Paper-wide results and their limitations: Additional single-cell paired TCR alpha and beta sequencing was considered necessary to confirm, at a functional level, the hypothesis that regional TCRs recognize regional mutations. Estimated TCR-seq coverage of tumor T cells was only 5.5% to 7% for alpha chains and 12% to 15% for beta chains. A correlation was observed between the number of expanded intratumoral alpha and beta TCRs and the tumor nonsynonymous mutation count. Counts of ubiquitous and regional expanded TCRs were found to correlate with counts of ubiquitous and regional nonsynonymous mutations, respectively.

The sequence was collected from a male donor with early-stage non-small cell lung cancer. Recombination joined TRBV28 with TRBJ2-2; the D segment could be TRBD1, given 6 matching bases. Sequencing used lung tumor tissue, obtained at surgery. The CDR3 corresponds to CASSPPEGAGELFF. DNA sequence: TGTGCCAGCAGTCCACCCGAGGGGGCCGGGGAGCTGTTTTTT.